This TCR beta chain was obtained from a study of T cells after yellow fever vaccination. The overall study: SMART-Seq v4 Ultra Low Input prepared the low-cell-number fractions.

Whole-study results and caveats: Just a small share of clonotypes turned up in the CD4 compartment as well as the CD8 compartment. The secondary response was weaker but peaked faster, day 5 versus 15.

The 5'RACE template-switching step produced TCR cDNA and added a universal primer site and UMIs. TCRdb itself ran the 5' RACE reads through MiXCR, one entry per CDR3 protein. This table has about 580,000 distinct CDR3 sequences, approximately 16% appearing once. CDR1 is MNHNS and CDR2 is SASEGT in the germline V gene. This CDR3 spans 16 amino acids. The V gene lost 1 base and the J gene lost 3 bases, with 12 bases spanning the gap. This clonotype was picked up a small number of times. No antigen is known for it. The clonotype was recovered from a man aged 18 to 29 who received the YFV17D yellow fever vaccine. This chain uses TRBV6-1 with TRBJ2-2; D ambiguous. Sequenced here: PBMCs, sampled 5 to 6 days after the first yellow fever vaccination. Here the CDR3 reads CASSEDRKSDTGELFF. The CDR3 region has the DNA TGTGCCAGCAGTGAAGATAGGAAATCGGACACCGGGGAGCTGTTTTTT.